Sequencing of this T cell receptor beta chain was carried out in a study of early T cells in non-severe SARS-CoV-2 infection. This clonotype was detected many times. Unique molecular identifiers (one per individual cDNA molecule) were attached. In TCRdb, the 5' RACE reads were re-called with MiXCR into one record per CDR3 protein. The table has 60,000 or so distinct CDR3 sequences, more than 9% seen once; the top ten hold around 4.1%. Trimming took 1 base from V and 0 from J, leaving 15 bases between them. Germline V gene sequence: CDR1 DFQATT, CDR2 SNEGSKA (reference sequence). The CDR3 covers 16 residues.

This sequence was found in an adult who was a healthcare worker with PCR-confirmed SARS-CoV-2 infection or an uninfected control (not recorded which). What was sequenced was whole blood. The V and J genes are TRBV20-1 and TRBJ2-5; D could derive from TRBD1 or TRBD2 (5 bases each). The CDR3 DNA is TGCAGTGCTAGAGGGGGCTACGGGGTAAACCAAGAGACCCAGTACTTC. Its protein product is CSARGGYGVNQETQYF.